One TCR beta chain is described in this entry. The data stem from a study of blood T cell repertoires in COVID-19. The V gene's germline CDR1 is MNHEY and CDR2 SVGEGT. Trimming removed 6 bases at V and 4 bases at J, with 10 bases between. The CDR3 length is 13 residues. The protocol was immunoSEQ multiplex PCR, while the TCRdb copy is restricted to in-frame clones and leaves out a portion. The data show around 260,000 clones, 65% to 85% seen once. This clonotype was sampled from a person aged 65 to 85 with COVID-19, enrolled during active disease. This chain links TRBV6-2 or TRBV6-3 with TRBJ1-5, with a weak D call TRBD1 (5 bases). The sequenced material came from peripheral blood. DNA of the CDR3: TGTGCCAGCAGCTTTACAGGAAATCAGCCCCAGCATTTT. Amino acids: CASSFTGNQPQHF.